Following are 27 T cell receptor beta chains from one sample sequenced in a study of shared clonotypes between healthy human individuals. The repertoire was sequenced with immunoSEQ multiplex PCR; TCRdb's copy has only in-frame clones and lacks some. The sample contains approximately 2.1 million clones, about 92% of which appear only once. The sample taken for sequencing was naive CD4+ T cells from PBMCs. Subset noted: CD45RA+ positively selected. These receptors all come from a young man in good health. Some clones in this sample may be carry-over from other donors' samples.

Only one count was recorded for this clone. The chain links TRBV7-2 to TRBJ1-2; no clear D. CDR1 and CDR2 (germline): SGHTA, FQGNSA. Trimming took off 6 bases at V and 1 base at J, with 15 bases between the two ends. This CDR3 spans 15 amino acids. CDR3 DNA: TGTGCCAGCAGGAGATCCGGCCTCTTTAACTATGGCTACACCTTC. Translation gives CASRRSGLFNYGYTF.

This clone was counted a few times. Other DNA sequences in this specimen translate into the identical CDR3. CDR3 protein: CASSLNYEQYF. The CDR3 nucleotides read TGTGCCAGCAGCCTCAACTACGAGCAGTACTTC. The J gene is TRBJ2-7, the V gene TRBV28; no firm D call. The germline CDR1 and CDR2 sequences are MDHEN and SYDVKM. There are 11 residues in the CDR3. V gave up 6 bases and J gave up 3 bases, with 6 bases separating them.

The genes are TRBV29-1 and TRBJ2-5; D not certain. CDR3 length equals 13 residues. With 4 bases removed from V and 2 bases from J, the gap between germline ends came to 11 bases. Per germline, CDR1 SQVTM and CDR2 ANQGSEA. This CDR3 reads CSVALRQQETQYF. DNA of the CDR3: TGCAGCGTTGCTTTACGGCAACAAGAGACCCAGTACTTC.

V is TRBV6-5 and J is TRBJ2-5, with D unclear. This CDR3 is built from 13 residues. CDR1 is MNHEY, CDR2 SVGAGI, per germline. Trimming removed 8 bases at V and 1 base at J, with 11 bases between. The CDR3 is CASGSTRQETQYF. CDR3 DNA: TGTGCCAGCGGATCTACCCGCCAAGAGACCCAGTACTTC.

J is TRBJ1-5 and V is TRBV28, with D tentatively TRBD1 (5 bases). Between the trimmed V and J ends, which lost 5 bases and 0 bases, there was a span of 14 bases. Per germline, CDR1 MDHEN and CDR2 SYDVKM. The CDR3 has 16 amino acids. The CDR3 loop is CASSPFREYSNQPQHF. The CDR3 DNA follows: TGTGCCAGCAGTCCATTCAGGGAGTATAGCAATCAGCCCCAGCATTTT.

V gene TRBV15 combines with J gene TRBJ1-1; 7 bases fit TRBD1. CDR1 LNHNV and CDR2 YYDKDF come from the germline V gene (reference sequence). The CDR3 spans 15 residues. V shed 1 base and J 4 bases; nucleotides not matched to a gene: 6. The CDR3 protein is CATSRATPGGTEAFF. DNA for the CDR3: TGTGCCACCAGCAGAGCGACGCCAGGGGGCACTGAAGCTTTCTTT.

This chain links TRBV9 with TRBJ2-1, with 10 bases fitting TRBD2. J gave up 9 bases and V 6 bases, and 9 bases lay outside the gene matches. Germline lookup yields CDR1 SGDLS and CDR2 YYNGEE. The CDR3 runs to 14 residues. CDR3 nucleotides: TGTGCCAGCACGAGGGGTCTAGCGGGAGTTGAGCAGTTCTTC. Encoded protein: CASTRGLAGVEQFF.

Worth noting for this clone: Other nucleotide sequences from this sample produce the same CDR3. The V call is TRBV28, the J call TRBJ1-1; D remains ambiguous. Germline CDR1 MDHEN, CDR2 SYDVKM. The CDR3 has 12 amino acids. V dropped 6 bases and J dropped 0 bases, with 5 bases sitting between them. In nucleotides, the CDR3 is TGTGCCAGCAGGCCCATGAACACTGAAGCTTTCTTT. Its translation: CASRPMNTEAFF.

The rearrangement uses TRBV5-1 and TRBJ2-6; 8 bases align to TRBD1. Germline lookup yields CDR1 SGHRS and CDR2 YFSETQ. This CDR3 region has 17 residues. V shed 2 bases and J 2 bases; nucleotides not matched to a gene: 6. The CDR3 nucleotides are TGCGCCAGCAGCTTCAATCCAGGGGGCGCTGGGGCCAACGTCCTGACTTTC. As protein: CASSFNPGGAGANVLTF.

The genes are TRBV11-3 and TRBJ2-1, with D perhaps being TRBD1 or TRBD2 (5 bases each). Germline lookup yields CDR1 SGHNT and CDR2 YENEEA. The CDR3 sequence is 13 residues long. Trimming cost V 2 bases and J 9 bases, with 11 bases left between them. The CDR3 coding sequence is TGTGCCAGCAGCTTACAACTCGGGACTGAGCAGTTCTTC. As protein: CASSLQLGTEQFF.

The rearrangement joins TRBV5-1 to TRBJ1-4; D is ambiguous. Germline V CDR1 and CDR2: SGHRS, YFSETQ. V shed 1 base and J shed 2 bases, with 9 bases lying between them. The CDR3 consists of 15 residues. The CDR3 nucleotides read TGCGCCAGCAGCTTGCTTGGTATCACTAATGAAAAACTGTTTTTT. Translation: CASSLLGITNEKLFF.

The chain employs TRBV10-2 and TRBJ2-5; 15 bases are a match to TRBD2. Germline V gives CDR1 WSHSY, CDR2 SAAADI. This CDR3 comprises 18 residues. Trimming at V came to 2 bases and at J to 5 bases, leaving 9 bases not matched to a gene. The CDR3 protein is CASSEIPTGTSGRETQYF. The CDR3 nucleotides are TGCGCCAGCAGTGAGATACCAACCGGGACTAGCGGGAGGGAGACCCAGTACTTC.

This chain joins TRBV6-5 and TRBJ2-1, with D hard to call. Germline lookup yields CDR1 MNHEY and CDR2 SVGAGI. V was pared by 5 bases and J by 6 bases, with 17 bases between. This CDR3 has 15 amino acids. The CDR3 reads CASSPFSRISNEQFF. As DNA, the CDR3 is TGTGCCAGCAGTCCATTTTCGCGAATCTCCAATGAGCAGTTCTTC.

This rearrangement joins TRBV30 to TRBJ2-1; 8 nucleotides align to TRBD1. Looked up from germline, CDR1 is GTSNPN and CDR2 is SVGIG (reference sequence). The CDR3 runs to 12 residues. The V segment lost 0 bases and the J segment 10 bases; nucleotides outside the gene matches: 2. DNA of the CDR3: TGTGCCTGGAGTGTACACAGGGGGGAGCAGTTCTTC. This encodes CAWSVHRGEQFF.

This CDR3 is CASSTDHVETQYF. DNA of the CDR3: TGTGCCAGCAGCACGGACCATGTAGAGACCCAGTACTTC. The chain has TRBV14 and TRBJ2-5; D gene uncertain. The germline V gene has CDR1 SGHDN and CDR2 FVKESK. Trimming stripped 5 bases from V and 4 bases from J, with 11 bases between. The CDR3 runs to 13 residues.

This clone was recorded a few times. This sequence joins TRBV19 and TRBJ1-1; no clear D gene. The CDR3 totals 13 residues. CDR1 and CDR2 from the germline V gene are LNHDA and SQIVND (reference sequence). Between the trimmed V and J ends, which lost 2 bases and 2 bases, there was a span of 6 bases. Written as DNA, the CDR3 is TGTGCCAGTAGTATATCCGACAACACTGAAGCTTTCTTT. Translation: CASSISDNTEAFF. The full variable domain, with the rest looked up from reference TRBV19 and TRBJ1-1, is DGGITQSPKYLFRKEGQNVTLSCEQNLNHDAMYWYRQDPGQGLRLIYYSQIVNDFQKGDIAEGYSVSREKKESFPLTVTSAQKNPTAFYLCASSISDNTEAFFGQGTRLTVV.

This chain uses TRBV28 with TRBJ2-2; 10 nucleotides line up with TRBD1. This CDR3 has 15 residues. Losses at the gene ends were 4 bases for V and 8 bases for J; bases not matched to a gene: 7. Germline V gene lookup returns CDR1 MDHEN and CDR2 SYDVKM. The CDR3: CASSSTGQGVGELFF. Here the CDR3 DNA reads TGTGCCAGCAGTTCAACTGGACAGGGGGTAGGGGAGCTGTTTTTT.

The genes are TRBV7-9 and TRBJ2-1, with D tentatively TRBD1 or TRBD2 (6 bases each). V was pared by 7 bases and J by 0 bases, with 22 bases between. Germline V lookup: CDR1 SEHNR, CDR2 FQNEAQ (reference sequence). The CDR3 length is 18 residues. The CDR3 reads CASNSRVGGPGSYNEQFF. CDR3 nucleotide sequence: TGTGCCAGCAACTCCCGAGTTGGGGGGCCTGGCTCCTACAATGAGCAGTTCTTC. The whole variable domain, filled in from reference TRBV7-9 and TRBJ2-1, reads DTGVSQNPRHKITKRGQNVTFRCDPISEHNRLYWYRQTLGQGPEFLTYFQNEAQLEKSRLLSDRFSAERPKGSFSTLEIQRTEQGDSAMYLCASNSRVGGPGSYNEQFFGPGTRLTVL.

V and J are TRBV29-1 and TRBJ1-3, with D hard to call. The CDR3 contains 17 residues. The germline V gene encodes CDR1 SQVTM and CDR2 ANQGSEA. Trimming stripped 1 base from V and 0 bases from J, with 16 bases between. The CDR3 is CSVEVLASTISGNTIYF. The CDR3 region has the DNA TGCAGCGTTGAAGTTTTGGCCAGTACCATCTCTGGAAACACCATATATTTT.

The chain couples TRBV5-5 to TRBJ2-6; D remains ambiguous. Germline V gene data show CDR1 as SGHKS and CDR2 as YYEKEE (reference sequence). The CDR3 spans 14 residues. Trimming stripped 0 bases from V and 2 bases from J, with 3 bases between. The CDR3 spells CASSLVAGANVLTF. CDR3 DNA sequence: TGTGCCAGCAGCTTGGTCGCTGGGGCCAACGTCCTGACTTTC. The full variable domain, rest sourced from reference TRBV5-5 and TRBJ2-6, is DAGVTQSPTHLIKTRGQQVTLRCSPISGHKSVSWYQQVLGQGPQFIFQYYEKEERGRGNFPDRFSARQFPNYSSELNVNALLLGDSALYLCASSLVAGANVLTFGAGSRLTVL.

This rearrangement joins TRBV28 to TRBJ1-5, with D uncertain. Per germline, CDR1 MDHEN and CDR2 SYDVKM. The ends were cut back, 11 bases at V and 1 base at J, with 15 bases in the middle. The CDR3 extends over 14 amino acids. In nucleotides, the CDR3 is TGTGCCTGCCAAAATGGTGGGAGCAATCAGCCCCAGCATTTT. The encoded protein is CACQNGGSNQPQHF.

This rearrangement joins TRBV18 to TRBJ2-5; D not certain. This CDR3 region has 12 residues. The germline V gene has CDR1 KGHSH and CDR2 LQKENI. Deletions cut 8 bases from V and 0 bases from J, with 7 bases between. CDR3 sequence reads: CASHRDQETQYF. The DNA for the CDR3 is TGTGCCAGCCACCGGGACCAAGAGACCCAGTACTTC. Combining the CDR3 with reference TRBV18 and TRBJ2-5 gives the whole variable domain NAGVMQNPRHLVRRRGQEARLRCSPMKGHSHVYWYRQLPEEGLKFMVYLQKENIIDESGMPKERFSAEFPKEGPSILRIQQVVRGDSAAYFCASHRDQETQYFGPGTRLLVL.

This sequence joins TRBV5-1 and TRBJ2-1, with TRBD2 matching 10 bases. Losses at the gene ends were 4 bases for V and 8 bases for J; bases not matched to a gene: 9. Germline CDR1 reads SGHRS; CDR2 reads YFSETQ. CDR3 length: 15 amino acids. The CDR3 is CASSVLAGAFDEQFF. The CDR3, as DNA: TGCGCCAGCAGCGTTCTAGCGGGAGCTTTCGATGAGCAGTTCTTC.

J is TRBJ2-7 and V is TRBV28, with 8 bases identical to TRBD2. Germline CDR1 MDHEN, CDR2 SYDVKM. Trimming took 7 bases from V and 2 from J; bases not matched to a gene: 7. The CDR3 sequence is 14 residues long. In nucleotides, the CDR3 is TGTGCCAGCAAGACCGGGACTAGGGCCTACGAGCAGTACTTC. Translation: CASKTGTRAYEQYF.

This chain uses TRBV14 with TRBJ1-2, with D possibly TRBD1 on 6 matching bases. Germline V gene lookup returns CDR1 SGHDN and CDR2 FVKESK. V was shortened by 1 base and J by 5 bases, with 8 bases between the two germline ends. The CDR3 length is 13 residues. The CDR3: CASSQVGGYGYTF. The CDR3 DNA reads TGTGCCAGCAGCCAAGTAGGGGGGTATGGCTACACCTTC. Drawing the rest from reference TRBV14 and TRBJ1-2, the complete variable domain is EAGVTQFPSHSVIEKGQTVTLRCDPISGHDNLYWYRRVMGKEIKFLLHFVKESKQDESGMPNNRFLAERTGGTYSTLKVQPAELEDSGVYFCASSQVGGYGYTFGSGTRLTVV.

The chain links TRBV18 to TRBJ1-3, with D tentatively TRBD1 (5 bases). Trimming stripped 1 base from V and 4 bases from J, with 11 bases between. This CDR3 is built from 15 residues. CDR1 is KGHSH and CDR2 is LQKENI in the germline V gene. CDR3 residues: CASSPQQASGNTIYF. As DNA, the CDR3 is TGTGCCAGCTCACCACAACAGGCGTCCGGAAACACCATATATTTT.

The rearrangement joins TRBV28 to TRBJ2-7; D call uncertain. The V and J ends lost 4 bases and 2 bases respectively, with 12 bases between them. The CDR3 is 14 residues long. CDR1 and CDR2 from the germline V gene are MDHEN and SYDVKM. CDR3 bases: TGTGCCAGCAGTTCGCCCGGCGTCACCTACGAGCAGTACTTC. Translating gives CASSSPGVTYEQYF.